Shown below are 6 T cell receptor beta chains from a single sample sequenced in a study of blood T cell repertoires in COVID-19. TCRdb's copy holds only in-frame clones and misses some; the assay was immunoSEQ multiplex PCR. The sample gives 310,000 or so clones, about 86% of which show up once; about 1.9% is in the top ten. The sample was peripheral blood. These receptors were collected from a woman in her thirties who had recovered from COVID-19.

This chain uses TRBV27 with TRBJ1-1; a weak D match, TRBD1 (6 bases). V was pared by 5 bases and J by 4 bases, with 20 bases between. CDR1 and CDR2 from the germline V gene are MNHEY and SMNVEV (reference sequence). The CDR3 length is 16 residues. As DNA, the CDR3 is TGTGCCAGCAGTCCAATACAGGGACGGATTGGCACTGAAGCTTTCTTT. Translating it yields CASSPIQGRIGTEAFF.

The CDR3 sequence: CAWSGFRQGAQKEGNTIYF. As DNA, the CDR3 is TGTGCCTGGAGTGGATTTAGGCAGGGGGCGCAAAAGGAAGGAAACACCATATATTTT. This chain joins TRBV30 and TRBJ1-3; 8 bases are shared with TRBD1. Germline V gene data show CDR1 as GTSNPN and CDR2 as SVGIG (reference sequence). CDR3 length: 19 residues. Germline trimming cut 1 base from V and 4 bases from J; bases unmatched to any gene: 18.

This clone was seen only once. No DNA is shown, since the ends of the CDR3 on it are uncertain; the CDR3 is the one TCRdb lists. The chain recombines TRBV24-1 with TRBJ2-1; no check of the table's D call, TRBD2, against the DNA was made. Counting both end residues, the CDR3 totals 12 amino acids. CDR1 KGHDR and CDR2 SFDVKD come from the germline V gene. The CDR3: CATSDFGEEQFF.

This chain uses TRBV28 with TRBJ2-6, with no clear D. Germline loops: CDR1 MDHEN, CDR2 SYDVKM. The CDR3 totals 13 residues. V was trimmed by 8 bases and J by 2 bases, leaving 7 bases between them. As DNA, the CDR3 is TGTGCCAGCCGAGGTGCTGGGGCCAACGTCCTGACTTTC. Translation gives CASRGAGANVLTF.

V and J are TRBV11-2 and TRBJ2-5; 7 bases fit TRBD1. Germline V CDR1 and CDR2: SGHAT, FQNNGV. There are 15 residues in the CDR3. Trimming took 1 base from V and 5 from J; bases not matched to a gene: 7. The CDR3 DNA follows: TGTGCCAGCAGCTTAGTCCCCCGACAGGGTGAGACCCAGTACTTC. It codes for CASSLVPRQGETQYF.

The rearrangement uses TRBV30 and TRBJ1-4, with a weak D call TRBD1 (5 bases). Between the trimmed V and J ends, which lost 0 bases and 7 bases, there was a span of 9 bases. The CDR3 length is 13 residues. The germline CDR1 and CDR2 sequences are GTSNPN and SVGIG (reference sequence). The CDR3 sequence is CAWSVQGAEKLFF. CDR3 nucleotides: TGTGCCTGGAGTGTACAAGGGGCTGAAAAACTGTTTTTT.